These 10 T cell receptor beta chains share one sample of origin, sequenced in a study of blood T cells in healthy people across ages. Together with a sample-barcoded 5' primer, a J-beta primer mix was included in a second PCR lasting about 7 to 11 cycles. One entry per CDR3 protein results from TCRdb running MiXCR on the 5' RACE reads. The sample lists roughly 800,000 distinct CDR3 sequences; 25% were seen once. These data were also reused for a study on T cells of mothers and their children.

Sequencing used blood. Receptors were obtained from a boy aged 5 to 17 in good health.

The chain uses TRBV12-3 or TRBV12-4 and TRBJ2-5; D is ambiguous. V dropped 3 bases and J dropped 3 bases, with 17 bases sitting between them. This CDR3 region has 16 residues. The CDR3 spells CASSLVFLSGEETQYF. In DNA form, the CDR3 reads TGTGCCAGCAGTTTGGTATTTTTATCAGGTGAAGAGACCCAGTACTTC.

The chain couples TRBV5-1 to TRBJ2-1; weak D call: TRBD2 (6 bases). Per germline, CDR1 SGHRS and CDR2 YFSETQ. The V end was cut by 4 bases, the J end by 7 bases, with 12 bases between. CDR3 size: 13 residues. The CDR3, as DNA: TGCGCCAGCAGCGCGGGAAAAGAAAATGAGCAGTTCTTC. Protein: CASSAGKENEQFF.

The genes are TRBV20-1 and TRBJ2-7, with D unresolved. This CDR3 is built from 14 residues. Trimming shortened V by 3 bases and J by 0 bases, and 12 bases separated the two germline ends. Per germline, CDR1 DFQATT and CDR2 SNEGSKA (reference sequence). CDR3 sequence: CSARDLQRSYEQYF. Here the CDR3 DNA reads TGCAGTGCTAGGGATCTGCAACGCTCCTACGAGCAGTACTTC.

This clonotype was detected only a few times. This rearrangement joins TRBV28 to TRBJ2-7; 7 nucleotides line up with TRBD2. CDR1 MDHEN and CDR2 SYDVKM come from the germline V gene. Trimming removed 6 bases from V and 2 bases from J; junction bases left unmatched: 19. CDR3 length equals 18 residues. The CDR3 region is CASSSFGRENTDTYEQYF. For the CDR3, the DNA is TGTGCCAGCAGCTCTTTTGGGAGGGAGAATACGGACACCTACGAGCAGTACTTC.

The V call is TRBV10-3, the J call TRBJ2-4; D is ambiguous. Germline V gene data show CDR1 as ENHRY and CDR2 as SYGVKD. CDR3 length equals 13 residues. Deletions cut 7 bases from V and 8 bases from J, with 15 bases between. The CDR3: CAINDGPPDIQYF. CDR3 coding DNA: TGTGCCATCAATGATGGGCCGCCGGACATTCAGTACTTC.

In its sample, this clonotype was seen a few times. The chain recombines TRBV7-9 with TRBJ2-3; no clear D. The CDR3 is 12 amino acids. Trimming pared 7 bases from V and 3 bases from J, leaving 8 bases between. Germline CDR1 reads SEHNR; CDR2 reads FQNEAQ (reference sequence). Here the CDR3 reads CASTVQTDTQYF. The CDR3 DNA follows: TGTGCCAGCACCGTACAGACAGATACGCAGTATTTT.

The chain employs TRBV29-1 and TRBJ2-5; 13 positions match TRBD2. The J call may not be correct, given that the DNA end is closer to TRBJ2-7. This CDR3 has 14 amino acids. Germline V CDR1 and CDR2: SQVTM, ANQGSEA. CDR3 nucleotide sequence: TGCAGCGTTTCGGGACTAGCGGGACTAGGCGAGCAGTACTTC. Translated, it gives CSVSGLAGLGEQYF.

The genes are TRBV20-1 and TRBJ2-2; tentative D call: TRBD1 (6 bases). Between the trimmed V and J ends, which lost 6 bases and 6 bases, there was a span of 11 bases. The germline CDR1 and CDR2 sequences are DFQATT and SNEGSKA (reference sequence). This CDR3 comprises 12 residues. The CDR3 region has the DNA TGCAGTGCGCCGGGACACCCCGGGGAGCTGTTTTTT. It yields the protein CSAPGHPGELFF.

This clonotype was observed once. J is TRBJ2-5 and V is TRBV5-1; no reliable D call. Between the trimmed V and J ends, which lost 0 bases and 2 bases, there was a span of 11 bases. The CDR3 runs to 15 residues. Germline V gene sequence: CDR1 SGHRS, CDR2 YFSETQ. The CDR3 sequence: CASSLVAGSQETQYF. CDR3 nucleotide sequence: TGCGCCAGCAGCTTGGTCGCTGGAAGTCAAGAGACCCAGTACTTC.

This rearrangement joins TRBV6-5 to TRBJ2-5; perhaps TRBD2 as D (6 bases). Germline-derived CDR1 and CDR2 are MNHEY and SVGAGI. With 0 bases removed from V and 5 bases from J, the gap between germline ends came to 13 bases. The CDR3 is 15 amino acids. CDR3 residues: CASSYSNGRGETQYF. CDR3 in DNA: TGTGCCAGCAGTTACTCGAACGGCCGGGGGGAGACCCAGTACTTC.